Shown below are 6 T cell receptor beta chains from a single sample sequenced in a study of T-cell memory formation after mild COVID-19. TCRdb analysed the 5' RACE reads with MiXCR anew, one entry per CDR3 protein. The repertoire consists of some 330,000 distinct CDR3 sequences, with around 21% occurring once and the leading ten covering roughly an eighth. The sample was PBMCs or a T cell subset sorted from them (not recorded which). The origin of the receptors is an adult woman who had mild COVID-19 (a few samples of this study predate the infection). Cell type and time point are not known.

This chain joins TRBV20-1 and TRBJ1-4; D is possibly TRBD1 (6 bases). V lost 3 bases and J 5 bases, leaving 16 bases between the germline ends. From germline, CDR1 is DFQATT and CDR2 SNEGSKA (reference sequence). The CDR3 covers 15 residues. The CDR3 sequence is CSASLPDSWNEKLFF. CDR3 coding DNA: TGCAGTGCTAGCCTACCGGACAGTTGGAATGAAAAACTGTTTTTT.

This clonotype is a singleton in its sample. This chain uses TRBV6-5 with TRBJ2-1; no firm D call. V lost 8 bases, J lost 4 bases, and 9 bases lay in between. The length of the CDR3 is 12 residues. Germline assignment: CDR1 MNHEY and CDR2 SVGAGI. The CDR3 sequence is CASWTIYNEQFF. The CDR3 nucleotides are TGTGCCAGCTGGACCATTTACAATGAGCAGTTCTTC.

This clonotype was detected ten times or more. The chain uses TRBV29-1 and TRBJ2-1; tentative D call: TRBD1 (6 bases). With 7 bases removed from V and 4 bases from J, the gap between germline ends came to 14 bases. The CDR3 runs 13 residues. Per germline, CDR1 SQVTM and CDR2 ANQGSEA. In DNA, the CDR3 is TGCAGCGCCGGACAGAACCTGTACAATGAGCAGTTCTTC. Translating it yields CSAGQNLYNEQFF.

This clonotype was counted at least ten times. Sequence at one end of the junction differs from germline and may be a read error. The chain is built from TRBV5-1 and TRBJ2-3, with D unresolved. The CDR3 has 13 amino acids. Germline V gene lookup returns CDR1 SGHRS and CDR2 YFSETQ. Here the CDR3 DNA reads TGCGCCAGCAGCATCGGGTTAGCAGACACGCAGTATTTT. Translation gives CASSIGLADTQYF.

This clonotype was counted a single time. The CDR3 is CASRFWGDTQYF. The CDR3 DNA reads as TGCGCCAGCAGATTCTGGGGCGATACGCAGTATTTT. This rearrangement joins TRBV5-1 to TRBJ2-3; a possible D gene is TRBD1 (5 bases). V was clipped by 5 bases and J by 6 bases, with 10 bases between them. Germline V CDR1 and CDR2: SGHRS, YFSETQ. The CDR3 sequence is 12 residues long.

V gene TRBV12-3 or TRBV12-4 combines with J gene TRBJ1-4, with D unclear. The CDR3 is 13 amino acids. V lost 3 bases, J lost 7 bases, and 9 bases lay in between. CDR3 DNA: TGTGCCAGCAGTTTTATTCGTGGTGAAAAACTGTTTTTT. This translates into CASSFIRGEKLFF.